One sample yielded the 2 T cell receptor beta chains listed below, sequenced in a study of T cells after yellow fever vaccination. Each CDR3 protein gets one entry after TCRdb re-called the 5' RACE reads with MiXCR. The table records about 400,000 distinct CDR3 sequences, under 14% of them present only once. The sequencing here drew on PBMCs, taken on the day of the first yellow fever vaccination. These receptors all stem from a man between 18 and 29 years old who received the YFV17D yellow fever vaccine.

V usage is TRBV20-1 and J usage is TRBJ2-1; D is ambiguous. Trimming left V 2 bases short and J 2 bases short, with 7 bases between. This CDR3 has 13 residues. Germline V lookup: CDR1 DFQATT, CDR2 SNEGSKA (reference sequence). DNA of the CDR3: TGCAGTGCTAGAAGGAAAACCTACAATGAGCAGTTCTTC. Amino acid sequence: CSARRKTYNEQFF.

V and J are TRBV7-2 and TRBJ1-1; the D gene is possibly TRBD1 (6 bases). The germline V gene encodes CDR1 SGHTA and CDR2 FQGNSA. Trimming shortened V by 5 bases and J by 7 bases, and 20 bases separated the two germline ends. This CDR3 spans 15 amino acids. The CDR3 sequence: CASSTYQGRRNEAFF. CDR3 nucleotides: TGTGCCAGCAGCACGTATCAGGGGAGGCGGAATGAAGCTTTCTTT.